Following are 25 T cell receptor beta chains from one sample sequenced in a study of response to subunit inactivated influenza vaccine. TCRdb reprocessed the RT-PCR reads via MiXCR and lists one record per CDR3 protein. The sample has about 300,000 distinct CDR3 sequences, about 20% seen once. The specimen was PBMCs from blood, collected around 22 months after vaccination. The receptors come from a man aged 50 to 75 who received an inactivated influenza vaccine.

J is TRBJ1-5 and V is TRBV7-8; 8 bases are shared with TRBD1. Trimming removed 5 bases from V and 2 bases from J; junction bases left unmatched: 8. Germline loops: CDR1 SGHVS, CDR2 FQNEAQ. CDR3 length: 16 residues. CDR3 sequence: CASSAGQAGGNQPQHF. In DNA, the CDR3 is TGTGCCAGCAGCGCGGGACAGGCCGGGGGCAATCAGCCCCAGCATTTT.

This clonotype turned up a few times. CDR3 in amino acids: CAIGQMNTEAFF. Written as DNA, the CDR3 is TGTGCCATAGGACAGATGAACACTGAAGCTTTCTTT. The chain is built from TRBV6-2 or TRBV6-3 and TRBJ1-1; D is perhaps TRBD1 (6 bases). In germline, CDR1 is MNHEY, CDR2 SVGEGT. V lost 10 bases, J lost 0 bases, and 9 bases lay in between. This CDR3 has 12 residues.

The table lists this clonotype with many counts. This rearrangement joins TRBV20-1 to TRBJ1-1; TRBD1 matches at 9 bases. CDR1 is DFQATT and CDR2 is SNEGSKA in the germline V gene (reference sequence). After removal of 6 bases from V and 2 bases from J, the junction contained 4 bases not matched to a gene. This CDR3 region has 13 residues. CDR3 nucleotide sequence: TGCAGTGCACCGACAGGGGGAAACACTGAAGCTTTCTTT. This encodes CSAPTGGNTEAFF.

This clonotype has more than one count but fewer than ten. The CDR3 DNA sequence: TGCAGTGCTACGGGGGGCACTGAAGCTTTCTTT. It translates to CSATGGTEAFF. This chain links TRBV20-1 with TRBJ1-1; a possible D gene is TRBD1 (5 bases). From germline, CDR1 is DFQATT and CDR2 SNEGSKA (reference sequence). With 4 bases removed from V and 4 bases from J, the gap between germline ends came to 7 bases. This CDR3 contains 11 residues.

This clonotype turned up a few times. This sequence joins TRBV12-3 or TRBV12-4 and TRBJ1-4; TRBD1 matches at 8 bases. Trimming took 6 bases from V and 7 from J; bases not matched to a gene: 7. There are 14 residues in the CDR3. The CDR3 spells CASRWTGRSEKLFF. Written as DNA, the CDR3 is TGTGCCAGCAGGTGGACAGGGAGGAGTGAAAAACTGTTTTTT.

The chain carries TRBV5-1 and TRBJ1-1; TRBD1 might be the D (6 bases). Germline values: CDR1 SGHRS, CDR2 YFSETQ. There are 14 residues in the CDR3. The V gene lost 0 bases and the J gene lost 8 bases, with 14 bases spanning the gap. The CDR3 loop reads CASSLARGTSEAFF. CDR3 bases: TGCGCCAGCAGCTTGGCACGGGGGACAAGCGAAGCTTTCTTT.

The chain employs TRBV28 and TRBJ1-2; possibly TRBD1 for D (5 bases). There are 15 residues in the CDR3. The V end lost 2 bases, the J end lost 5 bases, and 15 bases lay between the germline ends. The V gene's germline CDR1 is MDHEN and CDR2 SYDVKM. CDR3 region: CASSLTLGVRYGYTF. The CDR3 DNA is TGTGCCAGCAGTTTAACCTTAGGGGTTAGGTATGGCTACACCTTC.

This clonotype was counted a few times. V usage is TRBV6-5 and J usage is TRBJ1-4; unclear D gene. Germline values: CDR1 MNHEY, CDR2 SVGAGI. V was shortened by 0 bases and J by 8 bases, with 10 bases between the two germline ends. The length of the CDR3 is 14 residues. The CDR3 DNA is TGTGCCAGCAGTTACTCGTCAAGGAGGGAAAAACTGTTTTTT. Its protein product is CASSYSSRREKLFF.

The V gene is TRBV6-6, the J gene TRBJ2-2; D remains unclear. The ends were cut back, 8 bases at V and 16 bases at J, with 20 bases in the middle. The CDR3 has 12 residues. Germline V gene data show CDR1 as MNHNY and CDR2 as SVGAGI (reference sequence). This CDR3 is CASSSSGEDSFF. The CDR3 DNA follows: TGTGCCAGCTCGTCTAGTGGTGAGGATTCGTTTTTT.

A few counts support this clonotype. DNA for the CDR3: TGTGCCAGCAGTCCCCGCGGTAGCGGAATCGATGAGCAGTTCTTC. It codes for CASSPRGSGIDEQFF. The gene calls are TRBV28 and TRBJ2-1, with TRBD2 as a possible D gene (6 bases). Germline assignment: CDR1 MDHEN and CDR2 SYDVKM. Trimming cost V 5 bases and J 8 bases, with 19 bases left between them. This CDR3 is built from 15 residues.

A few counts support this clonotype. The J gene is TRBJ2-2, the V gene TRBV7-9; tentative D call: TRBD1 (5 bases). Germline-derived CDR1 and CDR2 are SEHNR and FQNEAQ (reference sequence). Trimming cost V 3 bases and J 1 base, with 12 bases left between them. CDR3 length: 16 amino acids. CDR3 nucleotides: TGTGCCAGCAGCTTCGATCAGGGTCGGAACACCGGGGAGCTGTTTTTT. Translated: CASSFDQGRNTGELFF. Based on the CDR3 plus reference TRBV7-9 and TRBJ2-2, the full variable domain is DTGVSQNPRHKITKRGQNVTFRCDPISEHNRLYWYRQTLGQGPEFLTYFQNEAQLEKSRLLSDRFSAERPKGSFSTLEIQRTEQGDSAMYLCASSFDQGRNTGELFFGEGSRLTVL.

This clonotype occurred a few times. The CDR3 region has the DNA TGTGCCAGCAAAGGCGGTTCGAACACCGGGGAGCTGTTTTTT. Translated, it gives CASKGGSNTGELFF. V and J are TRBV7-2 and TRBJ2-2; D is unclear. CDR1 is SGHTA, CDR2 FQGNSA, per germline. The CDR3 extends over 14 amino acids. Deletions cut 7 bases from V and 0 bases from J, with 9 bases between.

The sample holds a few counts of this clonotype. The chain joins TRBV3-1 to TRBJ2-2; the match to TRBD2 covers 10 bases. Trimming cost V 1 base and J 0 bases; bases outside gene matches: 2. The CDR3 has 17 residues. Germline CDR1 and CDR2: LGHDT and YNNKEL (reference sequence). CDR3 loop: CASSQGLAGANTGELFF. The CDR3 DNA follows: TGTGCCAGCAGCCAAGGCCTAGCGGGGGCGAACACCGGGGAGCTGTTTTTT.

This chain connects TRBV27 to TRBJ1-1; perhaps TRBD1 as D (5 bases). Trimming removed 6 bases at V and 3 bases at J, with 14 bases between. Germline CDR1 MNHEY, CDR2 SMNVEV (reference sequence). The CDR3 has 14 residues. This CDR3 is CASSLLAGYTEAFF. CDR3 bases: TGTGCCAGCAGCCTACTCGCAGGGTACACTGAAGCTTTCTTT.

This clonotype was seen only a few times. The V gene is TRBV3-1, the J gene TRBJ2-7; possibly TRBD2 for D (5 bases). V dropped 0 bases and J dropped 9 bases, with 18 bases sitting between them. Germline V gene sequence: CDR1 LGHDT, CDR2 YNNKEL (reference sequence). The CDR3 loop spans 15 amino acids. The CDR3 spells CASSQDMERSVRQYF. DNA for the CDR3: TGTGCCAGCAGCCAAGATATGGAGCGGAGCGTGCGGCAGTACTTC.

The chain recombines TRBV6-1 with TRBJ1-5, with TRBD1 identical over 12 bases. CDR3 length: 17 residues. In germline, CDR1 is MNHNS, CDR2 SASEGT. Losses at the gene ends were 6 bases for V and 0 bases for J; bases not matched to a gene: 6. Here the CDR3 reads CASRMGQGANSNQPQHF. DNA for the CDR3: TGTGCCAGCAGAATGGGACAGGGGGCGAATAGCAATCAGCCCCAGCATTTT.

This clonotype occurred a few times. This chain joins TRBV7-9 and TRBJ2-7, with unresolved D. CDR3 size: 15 residues. V was trimmed by 0 bases and J by 1 base, leaving 10 bases between them. Per germline, CDR1 SEHNR and CDR2 FQNEAQ (reference sequence). The CDR3: CASSLALMGSYEQYF. The DNA of the CDR3 is TGTGCCAGCAGCTTAGCGCTCATGGGTTCCTACGAGCAGTACTTC.

V gene TRBV15 combines with J gene TRBJ2-7, with a possible D match to TRBD2 (5 bases). Germline V CDR1 and CDR2: LNHNV, YYDKDF (reference sequence). This CDR3 has 17 residues. V was clipped by 0 bases and J by 2 bases, with 17 bases between them. CDR3 in amino acids: CATSRDGWGVRTYEQYF. CDR3 bases: TGTGCCACCAGCAGAGATGGTTGGGGAGTTCGCACCTACGAGCAGTACTTC.

V gene TRBV20-1 combines with J gene TRBJ2-4, with unresolved D. Germline V gene sequence: CDR1 DFQATT, CDR2 SNEGSKA (reference sequence). The CDR3 covers 14 residues. Between the trimmed V and J ends, which lost 4 bases and 0 bases, there was a span of 10 bases. CDR3 nucleotides: TGCAGTGCTAAACAGCCTCTAGCCAAAAACATTCAGTACTTC. It codes for CSAKQPLAKNIQYF.

The chain employs TRBV12-3 or TRBV12-4 and TRBJ1-1, with 7 bases aligning to TRBD1. This CDR3 is built from 14 residues. V was pared by 1 base and J by 4 bases, with 3 bases of the junction left unmatched. The CDR3 nucleotides are TGTGCCAGCAGTTTAGGCAGGGGGAGCACTGAAGCTTTCTTT. The encoded protein is CASSLGRGSTEAFF.

This chain links TRBV2 with TRBJ1-2; 11 nucleotides align to TRBD1. The J segment lost 4 bases and the V segment lost 4 bases, leaving 2 bases of the junction unmatched. CDR1 SNHLY and CDR2 FYNNEI come from the germline V gene. This CDR3 spans 14 amino acids. The CDR3 DNA follows: TGTGCCAGCAGTGCGGACAGGGGGCCCTATGGCTACACCTTC. Translated, it gives CASSADRGPYGYTF.

V is TRBV7-2 and J is TRBJ1-6; 9 nucleotides match TRBD1. Germline CDR1 is SGHTA and CDR2 is FQGNSA. The CDR3 length is 16 residues. Losses at the gene ends were 5 bases for V and 7 bases for J; bases not matched to a gene: 9. The CDR3 is CASSPRTGVGNSPLHF. DNA for the CDR3: TGTGCCAGCAGCCCCAGGACAGGGGTGGGCAATTCACCCCTCCACTTT.

This clonotype was observed a handful of times. This chain connects TRBV20-1 to TRBJ2-3; TRBD2 matches at 11 bases. The CDR3 runs to 19 residues. J gave up 2 bases and V 3 bases, and 16 bases lay outside the gene matches. Germline V gene lookup returns CDR1 DFQATT and CDR2 SNEGSKA (reference sequence). Written as DNA, the CDR3 is TGCAGTGCTAGTGCGGGGGGAGGACTAGCGGGCGACAACACAGATACGCAGTATTTT. Its protein is CSASAGGGLAGDNTDTQYF.

This chain links TRBV15 with TRBJ1-4; the D is unclear. Germline V gene data show CDR1 as LNHNV and CDR2 as YYDKDF (reference sequence). The CDR3 covers 15 residues. With 0 bases removed from V and 5 bases from J, the gap between germline ends came to 10 bases. Here the CDR3 reads CATSRDRVRNEKLFF. The CDR3 DNA reads as TGTGCCACCAGCAGAGATCGGGTCCGAAATGAAAAACTGTTTTTT.

This clonotype showed up just a few times. V and J are TRBV7-8 and TRBJ1-1, with D hard to call. From germline, CDR1 is SGHVS and CDR2 FQNEAQ. This CDR3 is built from 16 residues. V was trimmed by 0 bases and J by 3 bases, leaving 14 bases between them. The CDR3, as DNA: TGTGCCAGCAGCTTAGCTGGGCTGCCCCAGGACACTGAAGCTTTCTTT. Protein: CASSLAGLPQDTEAFF.